These 8 T cell receptor beta chains share one sample of origin, sequenced in a study of response to subunit inactivated influenza vaccine. TCRdb called the RT-PCR reads again in MiXCR, with one record for every CDR3 protein. Of roughly 500,000 distinct CDR3 sequences in the sample, about 25% were seen once. Here the sequenced sample was CD4+ T cells sorted from PBMCs, taken roughly 5 days after vaccination. Receptor source: a man between 45 and 60 years old who received an inactivated influenza vaccine.

The gene calls are TRBV7-9 and TRBJ2-5, with 8 bases that match TRBD1. Germline CDR1 SEHNR, CDR2 FQNEAQ (reference sequence). V was pared by 0 bases and J by 5 bases, with 5 bases of the junction left unmatched. This CDR3 is 15 amino acids long. CDR3 DNA: TGTGCCAGCAGCTTAGCCTCAGGGGGCCGGGAGACCCAGTACTTC. Translation: CASSLASGGRETQYF.

This clonotype has a handful of counts. The genes are TRBV7-9 and TRBJ2-1; 7 bases match TRBD1. V was pared by 6 bases and J by 10 bases, with 6 bases of the junction left unmatched. The CDR3 spans 12 residues. The germline V gene has CDR1 SEHNR and CDR2 FQNEAQ (reference sequence). The CDR3 nucleotides read TGTGCCAGCAGTCGAACAGGGGCAGAGCAGTTCTTC. This translates into CASSRTGAEQFF.

V is TRBV3-1 and J is TRBJ2-1, with 7 bases lining up with TRBD1. CDR3 length: 15 amino acids. Germline CDR1 LGHDT, CDR2 YNNKEL (reference sequence). V was clipped by 4 bases and J by 3 bases; unmatched bases: 6. In nucleotides, the CDR3 is TGTGCCAGCAGCCGTGGGTCAGGGGGCTACAATGAGCAGTTCTTC. It encodes CASSRGSGGYNEQFF.

This chain uses TRBV7-9 with TRBJ2-7; 10 bases fit TRBD2. Trimming at V came to 5 bases and at J to 3 bases, leaving 4 bases not matched to a gene. CDR1 is SEHNR and CDR2 is FQNEAQ in the germline V gene (reference sequence). The CDR3 runs 14 residues. The CDR3 nucleotides are TGTGCCAGCAGCGTTAGCGGGAGGAGCTACGAGCAGTACTTC. It translates to CASSVSGRSYEQYF.

The chain links TRBV7-2 to TRBJ2-3, with D unresolved. Germline lookup yields CDR1 SGHTA and CDR2 FQGNSA. This CDR3 has 15 residues. Trimming left V 2 bases short and J 1 base short, with 10 bases between. CDR3 protein: CASSLINLGTDTQYF. The CDR3 bases are TGTGCCAGCAGCTTAATAAACCTCGGCACAGATACGCAGTATTTT.

This chain links TRBV20-1 with TRBJ2-1; 7 bases match TRBD1. Germline trimming cut 6 bases from V and 5 bases from J; bases unmatched to any gene: 7. The CDR3 runs to 13 residues. Per germline, CDR1 DFQATT and CDR2 SNEGSKA (reference sequence). CDR3 in DNA: TGCAGTGCCTTACTGGGACAGAACAATGAGCAGTTCTTC. It codes for CSALLGQNNEQFF.

This clonotype was seen a handful of times. This rearrangement joins TRBV25-1 to TRBJ2-5, with 7 nucleotides matching TRBD1. The junction had 1 base not matched to a gene; V was cut back by 7 bases and J by 2 bases. The germline V gene encodes CDR1 MGHDK and CDR2 SYGVNS. This CDR3 has 12 residues. The CDR3 protein is CASNRGQETQYF. CDR3 sequence (DNA): TGTGCCAGCAACAGGGGACAAGAGACCCAGTACTTC.

The V call is TRBV20-1, the J call TRBJ2-3; 11 positions match TRBD2. J gave up 4 bases and V 4 bases, and 10 bases lay outside the gene matches. CDR3 length: 16 residues. Germline-derived CDR1 and CDR2 are DFQATT and SNEGSKA (reference sequence). CDR3 DNA: TGCAGTGCTACCCGGGCTAGCGGGGGGTGGGCAGATACGCAGTATTTT. Its protein is CSATRASGGWADTQYF.